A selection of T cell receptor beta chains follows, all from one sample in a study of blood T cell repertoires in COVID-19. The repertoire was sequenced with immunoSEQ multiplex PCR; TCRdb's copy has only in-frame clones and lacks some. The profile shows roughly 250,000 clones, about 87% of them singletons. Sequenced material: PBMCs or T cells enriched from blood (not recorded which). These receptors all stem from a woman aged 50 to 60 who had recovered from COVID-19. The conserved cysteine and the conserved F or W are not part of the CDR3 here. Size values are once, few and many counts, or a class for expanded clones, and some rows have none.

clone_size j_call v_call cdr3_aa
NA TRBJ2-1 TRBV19 ASSMVGGGRNEQF
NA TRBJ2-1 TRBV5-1 ASSRDTSGAQGQF
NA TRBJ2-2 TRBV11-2 ASSHFRDSIVGTGELF
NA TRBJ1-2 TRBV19 ASKTLGGARNGYT
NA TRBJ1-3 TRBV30 AWSEAGGSGNTIY
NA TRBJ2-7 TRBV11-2 ASSLGTGSEQY
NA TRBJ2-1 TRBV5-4 ASSFPGTNVYEQF
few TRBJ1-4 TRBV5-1 ASSSRTGQANEKLF
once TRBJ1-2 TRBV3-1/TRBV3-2 ASSPGGGGLYGYT
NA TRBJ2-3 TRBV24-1 ATSDASGRAGDTQY
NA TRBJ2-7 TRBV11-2 ASRRTGGEDEQY
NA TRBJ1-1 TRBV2 ASSGQGVTEAF
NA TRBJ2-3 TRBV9 ASSTSGIETDTQY
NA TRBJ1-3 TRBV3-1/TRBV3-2 ASSQVPSTGNTIY
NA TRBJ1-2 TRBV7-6 ASSSVTGNYGYT
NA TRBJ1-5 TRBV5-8 ASSPWIDTNQPQH
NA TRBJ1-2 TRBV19 ASRGTGDTYGYT
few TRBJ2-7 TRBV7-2 ASSLRGQRIPYEQY
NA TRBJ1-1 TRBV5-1 ASSPGTRGSLMNTEAF
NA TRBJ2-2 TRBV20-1 SASGAGREDHGELF
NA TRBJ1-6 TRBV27 ASSFLGTGPTYNSPLH
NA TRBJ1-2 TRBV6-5 ASMSGATNYGYT
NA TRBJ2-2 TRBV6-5 ASKSSGNTGELF
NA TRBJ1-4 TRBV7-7 ASSLNRGHGEKLF
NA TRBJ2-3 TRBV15 ATSRSGRGGDTQY
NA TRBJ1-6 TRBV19 ASTSSYNSPLH
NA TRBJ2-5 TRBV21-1 ASSQPKGQGATRETQY
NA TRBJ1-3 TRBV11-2 ASSLDRTGGTFFSGNTIY
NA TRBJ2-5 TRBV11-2 ASSLYSAVETQY
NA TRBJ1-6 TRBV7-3 ASSSNGGSPLH
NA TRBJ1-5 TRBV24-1 ATSDPGQGSGSNQPQH
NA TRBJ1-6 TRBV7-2 ASSLGDNSPLH
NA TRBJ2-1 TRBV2 ASSGTGDEQF
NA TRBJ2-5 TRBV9 ASSTSGTEKETQY
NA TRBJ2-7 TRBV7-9 ASSLGATGNYEQY
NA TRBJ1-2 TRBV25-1 ASSEWGGPRSYT
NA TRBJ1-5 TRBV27 ASSLYLEGSQPQH
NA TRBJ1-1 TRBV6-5 ASSSGTEAF
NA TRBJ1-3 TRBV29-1 SVRQGSRNTIY
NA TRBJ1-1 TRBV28 ASSPPGTGVTEAF
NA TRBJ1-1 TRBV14 ASSIQGPNTEAF